The 17 T cell receptor beta chains below were found in one sample sequenced in a study of T cells in Graves' hyperthyroidism and ophthalmopathy. Researchers took RNA transcripts and amplified the TCR beta CDR3 regions from them. The TCR CDR3 first-round RT-PCR relied on the HTBI primer set. One entry per CDR3 protein results from TCRdb running MiXCR on the multiplex PCR reads. The data show roughly 500,000 distinct CDR3 sequences, 11% to 15% seen once. The sample consisted of blood. These receptors all stem from a woman in her 30s with Graves' hyperthyroidism that later progressed to Graves' ophthalmopathy.

This rearrangement joins TRBV7-9 to TRBJ1-4; D is unresolved. This CDR3 contains 14 residues. V was shortened by 4 bases and J by 6 bases, with 12 bases between the two germline ends. Germline lookup yields CDR1 SEHNR and CDR2 FQNEAQ (reference sequence). This CDR3 reads CASSSRPADEKLFF. The DNA of the CDR3 is TGTGCCAGCAGCTCACGGCCCGCCGATGAAAAACTGTTTTTT. Combining the CDR3 with reference TRBV7-9 and TRBJ1-4 gives the whole variable domain DTGVSQNPRHKITKRGQNVTFRCDPISEHNRLYWYRQTLGQGPEFLTYFQNEAQLEKSRLLSDRFSAERPKGSFSTLEIQRTEQGDSAMYLCASSSRPADEKLFFGSGTQLSVL.

This clonotype was counted only a few times. This rearrangement joins TRBV6-2 or TRBV6-3 to TRBJ2-3; tentatively, D is TRBD1 or TRBD2 (5 bases each). Per the germline V gene, CDR1 is MNHEY and CDR2 is SVGEGT. V lost 0 bases and J lost 1, with 11 bases in between. CDR3 size: 16 residues. The CDR3 reads CASSYSRGDGTDTQYF. DNA for the CDR3: TGTGCCAGCAGTTACTCGAGGGGAGACGGCACAGATACGCAGTATTTT.

There are many counts of this clonotype. The chain couples TRBV12-3 or TRBV12-4 to TRBJ2-5; TRBD1 matches 8 bases. The CDR3 covers 14 residues. After removal of 2 bases from V and 4 bases from J, the junction contained 3 bases not matched to a gene. The CDR3 is CASSLSRGRETQYF. CDR3 nucleotide sequence: TGTGCCAGCAGTTTATCCAGGGGGCGAGAGACCCAGTACTTC.

There are many counts of this clonotype. The rearrangement uses TRBV7-3 and TRBJ1-1; D not resolved. This CDR3 has 15 residues. Germline CDR1 is SGHTA and CDR2 is FQGTGA. V lost 1 base, J lost 4 bases, and 13 bases lay in between. The CDR3 spells CASSLNPGLSTEAFF. DNA of the CDR3: TGTGCCAGCAGCTTAAATCCAGGACTGAGCACTGAAGCTTTCTTT.

This clonotype has ten or more counts. The gene calls are TRBV30 and TRBJ1-6; 7 bases line up with TRBD1. V gave up 1 base and J gave up 6 bases; unmatched junction bases: 15. The CDR3 is 18 residues long. Germline assignment: CDR1 GTSNPN and CDR2 SVGIG (reference sequence). CDR3 nucleotides: TGTGCCTGGAGTGACTACCTAAGAGGGACAGCGGGTAATTCACCCCTCCACTTT. Translating it yields CAWSDYLRGTAGNSPLHF.

This clonotype has more than one count but fewer than ten. The chain employs TRBV7-9 and TRBJ2-1; D gene ambiguous. Looked up from germline, CDR1 is SEHNR and CDR2 is FQNEAQ (reference sequence). V was shortened by 3 bases and J by 3 bases, with 6 bases between the two germline ends. This CDR3 is 13 amino acids long. The CDR3 loop is CASSLGNYNEQFF. The CDR3 DNA follows: TGTGCCAGCAGCTTGGGGAACTACAATGAGCAGTTCTTC.

This clonotype was counted a few times. The CDR3: CASSMGQGWNTQYF. CDR3 coding DNA: TGTGCCAGTAGTATGGGACAGGGGTGGAATACGCAGTATTTT. The genes are TRBV19 and TRBJ2-3, with TRBD1 matching 10 bases. Germline values: CDR1 LNHDA, CDR2 SQIVND (reference sequence). This CDR3 comprises 14 residues. V was pared by 3 bases and J by 7 bases, with 4 bases of the junction left unmatched.

This chain connects TRBV6-1 to TRBJ2-3; D ambiguous. V lost 5 bases, J lost 6 bases, and 9 bases lay in between. Germline CDR1 and CDR2: MNHNS and SASEGT. CDR3 length equals 12 residues. CDR3 sequence: CASSKFRDTQYF. The CDR3 nucleotides read TGTGCCAGCAGTAAATTTAGGGATACGCAGTATTTT.

The V call is TRBV7-3, the J call TRBJ2-2; 12 bases line up with TRBD2. The V gene's germline CDR1 is SGHTA and CDR2 FQGTGA. The V gene end was trimmed by 0 bases and the J gene end by 3 bases; junction bases not matched to a gene: 2. The CDR3 contains 17 residues. The CDR3 spells CASSLTRLAGDTGELFF. The CDR3 DNA sequence: TGTGCCAGCAGCTTAACGAGACTAGCGGGAGACACCGGGGAGCTGTTTTTT.

The genes are TRBV29-1 and TRBJ2-1; the match to TRBD2 covers 7 bases. With 6 bases clipped from V and 8 bases from J, the junction kept 13 bases outside the gene matches. There are 14 residues in the CDR3. From germline, CDR1 is SQVTM and CDR2 ANQGSEA. The CDR3 loop is CSVRSGRAVDEQFF. The CDR3 nucleotides are TGCAGCGTGCGAAGTGGGAGGGCCGTAGATGAGCAGTTCTTC.

This clonotype was observed many times. CDR3 DNA sequence: TGTGCCAGTACCATCTCGCTTTCGGGGGGGAACACTGAAGCTTTCTTT. Protein product: CASTISLSGGNTEAFF. The rearrangement links TRBV19 to TRBJ1-1; TRBD1 might be the D (5 bases). CDR1 is LNHDA, CDR2 SQIVND, per germline (reference sequence). Trimming removed 7 bases from V and 1 base from J, with 19 bases in between. There are 16 residues in the CDR3.

This clonotype was recorded many times. This sequence joins TRBV20-1 and TRBJ1-2; no reliable D call. This CDR3 spans 15 amino acids. V lost 2 bases and J 4 bases, leaving 17 bases between the germline ends. Germline V gene data show CDR1 as DFQATT and CDR2 as SNEGSKA (reference sequence). CDR3 in amino acids: CSARSTGGWGYGYTF. The CDR3 bases are TGCAGTGCTAGAAGTACGGGAGGTTGGGGCTATGGCTACACCTTC.

This clonotype was picked up many times. The chain has TRBV2 and TRBJ2-5; D is unresolved. Per the germline V gene, CDR1 is SNHLY and CDR2 is FYNNEI. The V gene lost 6 bases and the J gene lost 2 bases, with 13 bases spanning the gap. The CDR3 is made up of 14 amino acids. The CDR3 DNA sequence: TGTGCCAGCAGCCCAAAACTCTATCAAGAGACCCAGTACTTC. Amino acid sequence: CASSPKLYQETQYF.

Notes on this clonotype: A much larger clone sits a single nucleotide away, making a read error possible. This chain links TRBV28 with TRBJ1-1, with TRBD1 identical over 8 bases. The CDR3 has 13 residues. Germline V gene sequence: CDR1 MDHEN, CDR2 SYDVKM. CDR3 coding DNA: TGTACCAGCAGGCCTGACAGGGGAACTGAAGCTTTCTTT. Protein sequence: CTSRPDRGTEAFF.

This clonotype has a single count. The genes are TRBV24-1 and TRBJ1-2; TRBD1 matches 7 bases. V gave up 2 bases and J gave up 10 bases; unmatched junction bases: 12. The CDR3 is 15 residues long. CDR1 KGHDR and CDR2 SFDVKD come from the germline V gene. CDR3 DNA: TGTGCCACCAGTGATTATCCGAGAGGGGGCGAGGTCTACACCTTC. This sequence encodes CATSDYPRGGEVYTF.

V usage is TRBV24-1 and J usage is TRBJ2-1; the match to TRBD1 covers 8 bases. With the DNA end fitting TRBJ2-7 better, the J assignment may be wrong. The CDR3 covers 15 residues. The germline gives CDR1 KGHDR, CDR2 SFDVKD. This chain's CDR3 is CATSGGTGTYNEQYF. CDR3 nucleotide sequence: TGTGCCACCAGTGGTGGGACAGGCACCTACAATGAGCAGTACTTC.

The table lists this clonotype with many counts. The chain uses TRBV30 and TRBJ1-1; D gene ambiguous. This CDR3 is 13 amino acids long. V lost 1 base and J lost 1, with 7 bases in between. The germline V gene encodes CDR1 GTSNPN and CDR2 SVGIG (reference sequence). The CDR3 bases are TGTGCCTGGAGTGGGTTAGGGAACACTGAAGCTTTCTTT. It translates to CAWSGLGNTEAFF. Full variable domain (remainder filled in from reference TRBV30 and TRBJ1-1): SQTIHQWPATLVQPVGSPLSLECTVEGTSNPNLYWYRQAAGRGLQLLFYSVGIGQISSEVPQNLSASRPQDRQFILSSKKLLLSDSGFYLCAWSGLGNTEAFFGQGTRLTVV.